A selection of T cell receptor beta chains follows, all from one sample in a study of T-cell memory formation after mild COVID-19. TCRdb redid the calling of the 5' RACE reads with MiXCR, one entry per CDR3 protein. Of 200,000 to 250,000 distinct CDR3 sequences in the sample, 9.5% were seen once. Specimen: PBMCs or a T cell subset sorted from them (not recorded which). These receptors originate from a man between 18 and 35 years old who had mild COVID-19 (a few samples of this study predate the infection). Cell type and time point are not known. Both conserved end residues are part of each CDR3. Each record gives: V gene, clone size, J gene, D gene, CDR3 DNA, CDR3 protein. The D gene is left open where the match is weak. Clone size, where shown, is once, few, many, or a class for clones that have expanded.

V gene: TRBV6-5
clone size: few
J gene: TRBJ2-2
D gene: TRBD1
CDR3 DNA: TGTGCCAGCAGTGGGACAGGGCTGAACACCGGGGAGCTGTTTTTT
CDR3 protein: CASSGTGLNTGELFF

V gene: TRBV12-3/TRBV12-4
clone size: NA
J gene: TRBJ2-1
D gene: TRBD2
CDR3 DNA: TGTGCCAGCCGGACTAGCGGGGGGGTTGAGCAGTTCTTC
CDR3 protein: CASRTSGGVEQFF

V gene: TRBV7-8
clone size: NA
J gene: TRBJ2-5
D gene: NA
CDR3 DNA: TGTGCCAGCAGCCGACCAGCCCATACCCAGTACTTC
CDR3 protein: CASSRPAHTQYF

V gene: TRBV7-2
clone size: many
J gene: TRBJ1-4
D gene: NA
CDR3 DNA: TGTGCCAGCAGCCCTAGACTCCAACCAGAACTGTTTTTT
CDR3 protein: CASSPRLQPELFF

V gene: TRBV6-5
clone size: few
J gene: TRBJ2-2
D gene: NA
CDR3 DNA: TGTGCCAGCTCGTGGGAGGTGAACACCGGGGAGCTGTTTTTT
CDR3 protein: CASSWEVNTGELFF

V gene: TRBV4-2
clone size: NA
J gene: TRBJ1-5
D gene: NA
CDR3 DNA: TGTGCCAGCAGCCAAGATTACCTCGTGGGTCAGCCCCAGCATTTT
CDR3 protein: CASSQDYLVGQPQHF

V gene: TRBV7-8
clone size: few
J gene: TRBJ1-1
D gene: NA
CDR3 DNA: TGTGCCAGCAGCCGAGGCAGGGGAATCGGGGTAAAAGCTTTCTTT
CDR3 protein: CASSRGRGIGVKAFF

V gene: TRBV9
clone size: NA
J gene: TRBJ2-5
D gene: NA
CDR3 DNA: TGTGCCAGCAGCCTGATTAGCGATTCGGAGACCCAGTACTTC
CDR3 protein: CASSLISDSETQYF

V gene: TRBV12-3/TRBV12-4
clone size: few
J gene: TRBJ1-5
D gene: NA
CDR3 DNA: TGTGCCAGCAGCCTGGCAGGGACTGCGGACCAGCATTTT
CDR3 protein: CASSLAGTADQHF

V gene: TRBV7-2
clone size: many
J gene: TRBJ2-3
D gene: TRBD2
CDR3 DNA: TGTGCCAGCAGCTTAGTAGCGGGGGGGCTAGAAGGTACGCAGTATTTT
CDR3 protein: CASSLVAGGLEGTQYF

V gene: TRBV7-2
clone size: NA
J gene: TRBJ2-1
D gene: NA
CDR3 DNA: TGTGCCAGCAGCACACGGGGGTACAATGAGCAGTTCTTC
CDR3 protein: CASSTRGYNEQFF

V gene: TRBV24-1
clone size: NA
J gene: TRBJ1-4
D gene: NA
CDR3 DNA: TGTGCCACCAGTGACTCCCGATCAACTAATGAAAAACTGTTTTTT
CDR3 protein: CATSDSRSTNEKLFF

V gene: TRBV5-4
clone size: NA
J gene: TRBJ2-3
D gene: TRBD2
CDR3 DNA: TGTGCCAGCAGCACCCCCCGGACTAGGAGCACAGATACGCAGTATTTT
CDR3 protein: CASSTPRTRSTDTQYF

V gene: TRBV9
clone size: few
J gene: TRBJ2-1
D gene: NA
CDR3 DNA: TGTGCCAGCAGCGTAGACCTAGGTGAGCAGTTCTTC
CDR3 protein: CASSVDLGEQFF

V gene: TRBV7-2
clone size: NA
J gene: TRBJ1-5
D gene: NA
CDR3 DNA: TGTGCCAGCAGCTTATTCGGTAGCAATCAGCCCCAGCATTTT
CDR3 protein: CASSLFGSNQPQHF

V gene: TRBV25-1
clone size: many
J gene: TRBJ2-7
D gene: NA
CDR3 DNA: TGTGCCAGCAGTGAGCACGGGGGCCCAAGGTACGAGCAGTACTTC
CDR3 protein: CASSEHGGPRYEQYF

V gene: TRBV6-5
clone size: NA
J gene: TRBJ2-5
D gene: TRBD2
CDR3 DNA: TGTGCCAGCAGTTACTCGGCGGGAGGCGGGGAGACCCAGTACTTC
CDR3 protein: CASSYSAGGGETQYF

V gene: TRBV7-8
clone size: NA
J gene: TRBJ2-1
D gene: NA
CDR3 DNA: TGTGCCAGCAGCGCGGGACTTTACAATGAGCAGTTCTTC
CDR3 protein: CASSAGLYNEQFF

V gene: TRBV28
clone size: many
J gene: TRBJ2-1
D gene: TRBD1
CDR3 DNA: TGTGCCAGCAGTTCGGGACAGGACTCCTACAATGAGCAGTTCTTC
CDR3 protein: CASSSGQDSYNEQFF

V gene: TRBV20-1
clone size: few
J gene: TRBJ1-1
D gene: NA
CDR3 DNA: TGCAGTGCTAGAGGCCGCACAGGGAACACTGAAGCTTTCTTT
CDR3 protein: CSARGRTGNTEAFF

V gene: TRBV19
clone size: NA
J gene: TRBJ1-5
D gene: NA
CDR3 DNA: TGTGCCAGTAGTATGGGGGGGGTTATCAATCAGCCCCAGCATTTT
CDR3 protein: CASSMGGVINQPQHF

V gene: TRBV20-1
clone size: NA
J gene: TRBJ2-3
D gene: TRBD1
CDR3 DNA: TGCAGTGCAGCCCCCGGGACAGGGGCGGGTGGTACGCAGTATTTT
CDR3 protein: CSAAPGTGAGGTQYF

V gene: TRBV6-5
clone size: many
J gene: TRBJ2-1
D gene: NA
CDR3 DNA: TGTGCCAGCAGCCCCGGGAGCGCCCAGGGTAACAATGAGCAGTTCTTC
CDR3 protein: CASSPGSAQGNNEQFF

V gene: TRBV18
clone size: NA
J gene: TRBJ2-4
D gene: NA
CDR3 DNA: TGTGCCAGCTCACCCGTGGTAGCCAAAAACATTCAGTACTTC
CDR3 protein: CASSPVVAKNIQYF

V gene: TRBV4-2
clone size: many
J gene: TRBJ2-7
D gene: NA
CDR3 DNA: TGTGCCAGCAGCCAAGATCTATCCTACGAGCAGTACTTC
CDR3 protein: CASSQDLSYEQYF

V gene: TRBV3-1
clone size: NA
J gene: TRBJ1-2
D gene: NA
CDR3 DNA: TGTGCCAGCAGCCAAGATTGGGCCTATGGCTACACCTTC
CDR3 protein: CASSQDWAYGYTF

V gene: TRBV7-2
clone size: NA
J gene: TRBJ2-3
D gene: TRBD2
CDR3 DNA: TGTGCCAGCAGCTTAAGACTAGCGGGACCCACAGATACGCAGTATTTT
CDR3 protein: CASSLRLAGPTDTQYF

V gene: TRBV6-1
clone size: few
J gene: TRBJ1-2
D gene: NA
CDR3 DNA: TGTGCCAGCAGTATTTACGACCCTATCTATGGCTACACCTTC
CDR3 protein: CASSIYDPIYGYTF

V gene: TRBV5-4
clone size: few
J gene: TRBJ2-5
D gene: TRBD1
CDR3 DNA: TGTGCCAGCAGCTACGGACAGGTGACGGAGTACTTC
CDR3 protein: CASSYGQVTEYF

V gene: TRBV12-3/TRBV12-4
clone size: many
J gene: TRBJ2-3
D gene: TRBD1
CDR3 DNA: TGTGCCAGCAGGACGACAGGGGCAGATACGCAGTATTTT
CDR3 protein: CASRTTGADTQYF

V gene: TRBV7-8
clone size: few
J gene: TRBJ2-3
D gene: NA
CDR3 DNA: TGTGCCAGCAGCCTCTCTGAGGTGGGAAATACGCAGTATTTT
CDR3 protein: CASSLSEVGNTQYF

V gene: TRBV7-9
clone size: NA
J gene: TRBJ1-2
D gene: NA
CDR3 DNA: TGTGCCAGCAGCTTCTTCCAGAATTATGGCTACACCTTC
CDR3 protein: CASSFFQNYGYTF

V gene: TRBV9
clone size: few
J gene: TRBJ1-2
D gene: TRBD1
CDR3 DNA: TGTGCCAGCCGTTTCACCGGGACAGGGGATGTGGGCTACACCTTC
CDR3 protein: CASRFTGTGDVGYTF

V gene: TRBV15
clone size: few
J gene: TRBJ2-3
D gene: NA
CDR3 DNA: TGTGCCACCAGCAGGAGCGGATCTACAGATACGCAGTATTTT
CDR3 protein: CATSRSGSTDTQYF

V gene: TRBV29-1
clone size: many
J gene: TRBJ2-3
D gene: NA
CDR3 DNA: TGCAGCGTAGATCCCAAGGGACGCGGCACAGATACGCAGTATTTT
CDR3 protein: CSVDPKGRGTDTQYF

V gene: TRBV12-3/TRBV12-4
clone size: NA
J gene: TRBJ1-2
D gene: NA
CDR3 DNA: TGTGCCAGCAATCCGGGACTACTTAACTATGGCTACACCTTC
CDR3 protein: CASNPGLLNYGYTF

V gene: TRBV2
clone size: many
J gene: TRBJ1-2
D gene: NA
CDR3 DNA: TGTGCCAGCGAAGGGGGAGTTTATGGCTACACCTTC
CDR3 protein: CASEGGVYGYTF

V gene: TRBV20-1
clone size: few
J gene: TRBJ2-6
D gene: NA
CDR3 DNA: TGCAGTGCTCCCAGTAGGGGGGGATCTGGGGCCAACGTCCTGACTTTC
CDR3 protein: CSAPSRGGSGANVLTF

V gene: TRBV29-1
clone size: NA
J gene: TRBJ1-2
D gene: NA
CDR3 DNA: TGCAGCGTTGCAGGGAACTATGGCTACACCTTC
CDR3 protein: CSVAGNYGYTF

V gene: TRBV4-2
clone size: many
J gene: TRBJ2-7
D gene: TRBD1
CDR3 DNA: TGTGCCAGCAGCCAAGTGTCGGGACAGGGAGGAACCTACGAGCAGTACTTC
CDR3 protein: CASSQVSGQGGTYEQYF

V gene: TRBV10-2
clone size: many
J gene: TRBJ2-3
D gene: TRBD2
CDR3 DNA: TGCGCCAGCAGACTAGCGGGGGGGGCGGATACGCAGTATTTT
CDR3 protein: CASRLAGGADTQYF

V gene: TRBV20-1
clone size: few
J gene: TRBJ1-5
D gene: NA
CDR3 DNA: TGCAGTGCTAGCCTAGACCGACCCAATCAGCCCCAGCATTTT
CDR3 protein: CSASLDRPNQPQHF

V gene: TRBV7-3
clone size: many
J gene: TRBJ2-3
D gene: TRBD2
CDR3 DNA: TGTGCCAGCAGCCCCGGGACTAGCGGGGGCCTAGATACGCAGTATTTT
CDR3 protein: CASSPGTSGGLDTQYF

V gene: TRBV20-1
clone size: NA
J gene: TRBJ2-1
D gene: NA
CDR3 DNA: TGCAGTGCTAGAGATGCGGGAAGGGGGGCCGGTGAGCAGTTCTTC
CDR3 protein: CSARDAGRGAGEQFF

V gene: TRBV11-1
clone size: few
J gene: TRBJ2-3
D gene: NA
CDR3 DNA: TGTGCCAGCAGCCCCCGGACCGTCGCGTCCACAGATACGCAGTATTTT
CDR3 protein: CASSPRTVASTDTQYF

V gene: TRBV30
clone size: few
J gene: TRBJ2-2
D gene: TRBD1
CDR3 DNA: TGTGCCTGGTCTAGACAGGGAACCGGGGAGCTGTTTTTT
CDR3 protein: CAWSRQGTGELFF

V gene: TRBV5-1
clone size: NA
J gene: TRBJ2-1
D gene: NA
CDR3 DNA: TGCGCCAGCAGCTTGGTCCGGGTCCCTAGAGAGCAGTTCTTC
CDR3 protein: CASSLVRVPREQFF

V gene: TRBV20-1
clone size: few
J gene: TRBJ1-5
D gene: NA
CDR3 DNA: TGCAGTGCTAGGCGGAGGGAGGGCAATCAGCCCCAGCATTTT
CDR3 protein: CSARRREGNQPQHF

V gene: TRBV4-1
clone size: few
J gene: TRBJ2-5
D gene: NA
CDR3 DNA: TGCGCCAGCAGCCGATTGCCGAAGGGGGAGACCCAGTACTTC
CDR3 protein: CASSRLPKGETQYF